This passage covers 23 T cell receptor beta chains from one sample sequenced in a study of T cell repertoires in cytomegalovirus infection. TCRdb re-called the reads through MiXCR, storing one row per CDR3 protein. The table includes fewer than 550,000 distinct CDR3 sequences, over 9% detected once. The sequenced sample was PBMCs. Source of these receptors: a human donor in good health (CMV status not recorded). Some clones in this sample may be carry-over from other donors' samples.

Ten or more counts support this clonotype. One junction end disagrees with the germline gene, perhaps due to a read error. The rearrangement uses TRBV28 and TRBJ2-1, with D tentatively TRBD1 or TRBD2 (5 bases each). Germline CDR1 and CDR2: MDHEN and SYDVKM. The CDR3 is 11 amino acids. In nucleotides, the CDR3 is TGTGCCAGCAGTTTCCGGGGCCCCAGGGACTTC. Amino acids: CASSFRGPRDF.

This clonotype was detected ten times or more. The chain recombines TRBV19 with TRBJ2-1; 7 bases map to TRBD2. This CDR3 is 15 amino acids long. With V trimmed by 7 bases and J by 9 bases, 15 bases remained unmatched. Germline V gene lookup returns CDR1 LNHDA and CDR2 SQIVND (reference sequence). CDR3 coding DNA: TGTGCCAGTAACCCCGGGAGGATTAGCAGAGTTGAGCAGTTCTTC. Its translation is CASNPGRISRVEQFF.

The sample holds many counts of this clonotype. CDR3 protein: CASTLSAGGAGSYGYTF. CDR3 in DNA: TGTGCCAGCACCCTGAGCGCAGGGGGGGCAGGTAGCTATGGCTACACCTTC. The chain uses TRBV7-2 and TRBJ1-2, with 7 bases aligning to TRBD1. After removal of 7 bases from V and 4 bases from J, the junction contained 18 bases not matched to a gene. The CDR3 loop spans 17 amino acids. The germline CDR1 and CDR2 sequences are SGHTA and FQGNSA.

On this clonotype: A much larger clone sits a single nucleotide away, making a read error possible. The rearrangement links TRBV12-3 or TRBV12-4 to TRBJ1-3; 7 bases align to TRBD1. This CDR3 region has 15 residues. The CDR3 coding sequence is TGTACCAGCCTCAAAGAGGGACAGTCACGGAACACCATATATTTT. It yields the protein CTSLKEGQSRNTIYF.

The chain employs TRBV13 and TRBJ2-5; 8 bases map to TRBD1. This CDR3 is 14 amino acids long. Germline CDR1 and CDR2: PRHDT and FYEKMQ (reference sequence). V trimming: 4 bases; J trimming: 3 bases; junction bases outside the gene matches: 4. CDR3 nucleotide sequence: TGTGCCAGCAGCTCCAGGGGGCCAAAAGAGACCCAGTACTTC. Translation: CASSSRGPKETQYF.

This clonotype was counted only a few times. The chain combines TRBV20-1 with TRBJ1-2, with unresolved D. CDR3 length: 14 amino acids. Germline CDR1 reads DFQATT; CDR2 reads SNEGSKA (reference sequence). Trimming removed 4 bases from V and 8 bases from J, with 20 bases in between. CDR3 protein: CSATAFEGARGYTF. DNA for the CDR3: TGCAGTGCTACCGCATTCGAGGGCGCGCGGGGCTACACCTTC.

This clonotype was seen many times. This rearrangement joins TRBV7-8 to TRBJ2-2; no firm D call. The CDR3 totals 16 residues. V was clipped by 5 bases and J by 0 bases, with 13 bases between them. CDR1 is SGHVS and CDR2 is FQNEAQ in the germline V gene. The CDR3 DNA reads as TGTGCCAGCAGCCTGTCGAGGTTCGCGAACACCGGGGAGCTGTTTTTT. Its translation is CASSLSRFANTGELFF.

The chain employs TRBV20-1 and TRBJ1-6, with D possibly matching TRBD1 (6 bases). CDR1 is DFQATT, CDR2 SNEGSKA, per germline (reference sequence). V dropped 4 bases and J dropped 7 bases, with 14 bases sitting between them. There are 14 residues in the CDR3. The CDR3 sequence is CSAIPDSSNSPLHF. CDR3 in DNA: TGCAGTGCTATCCCGGACAGCTCAAATTCACCCCTCCACTTT.

This clonotype came up many times. The CDR3 coding sequence is TGTGCCAGCAGCCGCACCGGGACCGCGGGGGTAAAACTGTTTTTT. This gives the protein CASSRTGTAGVKLFF. The chain is built from TRBV6-1 and TRBJ1-4; TRBD1 is a possible D gene (5 bases). Germline V CDR1 and CDR2: MNHNS, SASEGT. V lost 6 bases to trimming and J lost 10 bases, with 21 bases between them. This CDR3 is 15 amino acids long.

This clonotype was observed many times. The chain recombines TRBV4-2 with TRBJ2-2; 8 nucleotides align to TRBD2. J was trimmed by 1 base and V by 0 bases; bases with no gene match: 4. Germline V gene data show CDR1 as LGHNA and CDR2 as YNFKEQ. This CDR3 has 17 amino acids. DNA of the CDR3: TGTGCCAGCAGCCAAGATTGGGCGGGGGGGAACACCGGGGAGCTGTTTTTT. It encodes CASSQDWAGGNTGELFF.

This clonotype was picked up many times. The chain joins TRBV5-1 to TRBJ2-2, with D uncertain. Germline V lookup: CDR1 SGHRS, CDR2 YFSETQ. The CDR3 sequence is 15 residues long. V was cut by 1 base and J by 3 bases, with 10 bases left in between. The CDR3 spells CASSLQGSDTGELFF. CDR3 in DNA: TGCGCCAGCAGCTTGCAAGGATCTGACACCGGGGAGCTGTTTTTT.

The rearrangement joins TRBV12-3 or TRBV12-4 to TRBJ1-2, with unresolved D. V lost 4 bases and J 3 bases, leaving 12 bases between the germline ends. CDR3 length: 14 amino acids. Here the CDR3 reads CASSSKIGDYGYTF. DNA for the CDR3: TGTGCCAGCAGTTCCAAAATTGGGGACTATGGCTACACCTTC.

This clonotype was recorded at least ten times. The chain uses TRBV7-9 and TRBJ1-6, with TRBD1 matching 7 bases. Germline lookup yields CDR1 SEHNR and CDR2 FQNEAQ (reference sequence). The CDR3 extends over 13 amino acids. V was pared by 11 bases and J by 7 bases, with 8 bases of the junction left unmatched. CDR3 protein: CAGQGGMNSPLHF. In DNA form, the CDR3 reads TGTGCCGGTCAAGGGGGCATGAATTCACCCCTCCACTTT.

This clonotype was counted many times. The chain has TRBV7-8 and TRBJ1-3; TRBD1 matches 7 bases. The V segment lost 4 bases and the J segment 0 bases; nucleotides outside the gene matches: 3. Germline loops: CDR1 SGHVS, CDR2 FQNEAQ. The CDR3 has 15 residues. CDR3 sequence reads: CASSSTGSSGNTIYF. In DNA, the CDR3 is TGTGCCAGCAGCTCGACAGGGAGCTCTGGAAACACCATATATTTT. The full variable domain, rest sourced from reference TRBV7-8 and TRBJ1-3, is GAGVSQSPRYKVAKRGQDVALRCDPISGHVSLFWYQQALGQGPEFLTYFQNEAQLDKSGLPSDRFFAERPEGSVSTLKIQRTQQEDSAVYLCASSSTGSSGNTIYFGEGSWLTVV.

A few counts support this clonotype. This rearrangement joins TRBV28 to TRBJ2-2; D ambiguous. V lost 3 bases and J 0 bases, leaving 8 bases between the germline ends. The germline gives CDR1 MDHEN, CDR2 SYDVKM. The CDR3 totals 15 residues. For the CDR3, the DNA is TGTGCCAGCAGTTTCCCCCGGGCGAACACCGGGGAGCTGTTTTTT. Its protein is CASSFPRANTGELFF.

This clonotype showed up just a few times. The gene calls are TRBV5-1 and TRBJ2-3; D ambiguous. The CDR3 length is 14 residues. With 0 bases removed from V and 5 bases from J, the gap between germline ends came to 10 bases. The V gene's germline CDR1 is SGHRS and CDR2 YFSETQ. The CDR3 sequence: CASSLGTSGDTQYF. The DNA of the CDR3 is TGCGCCAGCAGCTTGGGCACATCGGGAGATACGCAGTATTTT.

This clonotype was recorded a few times. V is TRBV9 and J is TRBJ1-2; no firm D call. Per germline, CDR1 SGDLS and CDR2 YYNGEE. This CDR3 region has 14 residues. V lost 2 bases and J 4 bases, leaving 12 bases between the germline ends. CDR3 sequence: CASSVKAKGYGYTF. The CDR3 region has the DNA TGTGCCAGCAGCGTGAAGGCCAAGGGCTATGGCTACACCTTC.

This clonotype was found a few times. The CDR3 here is CASSYRGFAEAFF. In DNA, the CDR3 is TGTGCCAGCAGTTACCGGGGGTTCGCTGAAGCTTTCTTT. The rearrangement uses TRBV6-2 or TRBV6-3 and TRBJ1-1, with D possibly TRBD1 on 5 matching bases. The CDR3 consists of 13 residues. V lost 2 bases to trimming and J lost 6 bases, with 10 bases between them. CDR1 is MNHEY, CDR2 SVGEGT, per germline.

This clonotype has at least ten counts. The chain combines TRBV12-3 or TRBV12-4 with TRBJ1-1; D gene uncertain. The CDR3 totals 13 residues. V lost 5 bases, J lost 1 base, and 8 bases lay in between. The CDR3 bases are TGTGCCAGCAGTGGGGTCCCGAACACTGAAGCTTTCTTT. Residues: CASSGVPNTEAFF.

Details on this clonotype: This may come from a read error, since a much larger clone is one base off. The chain carries TRBV19 and TRBJ2-2; 9 bases map to TRBD1. Germline V gene sequence: CDR1 LNHDA, CDR2 SQIVND (reference sequence). This CDR3 has 14 residues. Trimming at V came to 3 bases and at J to 6 bases, leaving 2 bases not matched to a gene. In DNA form, the CDR3 reads TGTGCCAGTAGTATGGACAGGGGCGCCGGGGAGCTGTTTTTT. Protein: CASSMDRGAGELFF.

This clonotype was seen a few times. CDR3 DNA sequence: TGTGCCAGTAAGCGCAGGGGTCGGGATGAAAAACTGTTTTTT. It yields the protein CASKRRGRDEKLFF. The gene calls are TRBV19 and TRBJ1-4; possible D gene TRBD1, 6 bases. Trimming took 7 bases from V and 6 from J, leaving 15 bases between them. Germline V gives CDR1 LNHDA, CDR2 SQIVND (reference sequence). CDR3 size: 14 residues.

The chain combines TRBV20-1 with TRBJ2-5; perhaps TRBD1 as D (6 bases). The V end lost 2 bases, the J end lost 2 bases, and 12 bases lay between the germline ends. The length of the CDR3 is 14 residues. Germline CDR1 reads DFQATT; CDR2 reads SNEGSKA (reference sequence). CDR3 bases: TGCAGTGCTAGAACCCCCCAGGGGCAAGAGACCCAGTACTTC. Translation: CSARTPQGQETQYF.

The table lists this clonotype with a few counts. The chain couples TRBV2 to TRBJ1-3; D remains unclear. This CDR3 spans 17 amino acids. Germline CDR1 and CDR2: SNHLY and FYNNEI. Trimming removed 3 bases from V and 0 bases from J, with 15 bases in between. The CDR3 region is CASSDNPPLISGNTIYF. The CDR3 DNA follows: TGTGCCAGCAGTGACAACCCCCCACTGATCTCTGGAAACACCATATATTTT.